One and the same sample provided the 20 T cell receptor beta chains below, sequenced in a study of shared clonotypes between healthy human individuals. The protocol was immunoSEQ multiplex PCR, while the TCRdb copy is restricted to in-frame clones and leaves out a portion. The data show 2 million to 2.5 million clones, 85% to 95% seen once. The source material was naive CD4+ T cells sorted from blood. Subset: CD45RA+ positively selected. These receptor sequences come from a man younger than 30 in good health.

V usage is TRBV9 and J usage is TRBJ2-3, with D maybe TRBD2 (5 bases). This CDR3 has 16 residues. The germline CDR1 and CDR2 sequences are SGDLS and YYNGEE. V shed 3 bases and J shed 5 bases, with 19 bases lying between them. The CDR3 DNA is TGTGCCAGCAGCGCCGGAGAAGGACTCCTCAAAGATACGCAGTATTTT. Amino acid sequence: CASSAGEGLLKDTQYF.

The chain joins TRBV10-3 to TRBJ1-5; D is possibly TRBD1 (5 bases). This CDR3 spans 14 amino acids. Germline V gene sequence: CDR1 ENHRY, CDR2 SYGVKD. Trimming stripped 0 bases from V and 6 bases from J, with 9 bases between. As DNA, the CDR3 is TGTGCCATCAGTGAGTCGTGGGGGTCTCAGCCCCAGCATTTT. Translated: CAISESWGSQPQHF.

In this sample, this clone turned up once. V usage is TRBV25-1 and J usage is TRBJ1-6; D possibly corresponds to TRBD1 (6 bases). The ends were cut back, 11 bases at V and 6 bases at J, with 17 bases in the middle. CDR1 and CDR2 (germline): MGHDK, SYGVNS. The CDR3 sequence is 14 residues long. In DNA form, the CDR3 reads TGTGCCGGTGGGGCGGGGACACCTAATTCACCCCTCCACTTT. Translation: CAGGAGTPNSPLHF.

The chain recombines TRBV6-1 with TRBJ1-5, with a possible D match to TRBD1 (6 bases). The CDR3 spans 15 residues. Germline values: CDR1 MNHNS, CDR2 SASEGT. V was shortened by 2 bases and J by 6 bases, with 14 bases between the two germline ends. Here the CDR3 DNA reads TGTGCCAGCAGTGAACAGGGGCAGGGTGGTCAGCCCCAGCATTTT. This translates into CASSEQGQGGQPQHF.

The chain combines TRBV28 with TRBJ2-6; possible D gene TRBD2, 6 bases. The germline gives CDR1 MDHEN, CDR2 SYDVKM. The germline V and J ends were trimmed by 4 bases and 2 bases, with 12 bases remaining between them. CDR3 length: 16 amino acids. Here the CDR3 reads CASSSAWGAGANVLTF. Written as DNA, the CDR3 is TGTGCCAGCAGTTCCGCGTGGGGGGCTGGGGCCAACGTCCTGACTTTC.

The rearrangement uses TRBV5-4 and TRBJ1-4, with 12 bases aligning to TRBD1. With V trimmed by 4 bases and J by 8 bases, 6 bases remained unmatched. CDR3 length: 15 amino acids. Germline CDR1 reads SGHNT; CDR2 reads YYREEE (reference sequence). CDR3 nucleotide sequence: TGTGCCAGCAGCCTTCGGGACAGGGGGCAAGAAAAACTGTTTTTT. Translating it yields CASSLRDRGQEKLFF.

The chain uses TRBV6-4 and TRBJ1-5, with D tentatively TRBD1 (6 bases). The germline CDR1 and CDR2 sequences are MRHNA and SNTAGT. V lost 4 bases to trimming and J lost 0 bases, with 16 bases between them. The CDR3 spans 17 residues. The CDR3 coding sequence is TGTGCCAGCAGTGGCCCCACCGACAGGTCTAGCAATCAGCCCCAGCATTTT. This encodes CASSGPTDRSSNQPQHF.

This chain uses TRBV4-1 with TRBJ2-4; D is ambiguous. Germline V gene lookup returns CDR1 MGHRA and CDR2 YSYEKL. CDR3 length: 18 residues. Trimming took off 0 bases at V and 2 bases at J, with 17 bases between the two ends. CDR3 sequence: CASSQDHQPLGTKNIQYF. The CDR3, as DNA: TGCGCCAGCAGCCAAGATCATCAACCACTGGGGACCAAAAACATTCAGTACTTC.

The V and J genes are TRBV7-8 and TRBJ2-7; 9 bases fit TRBD1. Trimming removed 2 bases from V and 5 bases from J; junction bases left unmatched: 7. The CDR3 is 15 residues long. Germline lookup yields CDR1 SGHVS and CDR2 FQNEAQ. The CDR3 protein is CASSLRTGGADEQYF. The DNA for the CDR3 is TGTGCCAGCAGCTTACGAACAGGGGGCGCTGACGAGCAGTACTTC.

The DNA for the CDR3 is TGCGCCAGCAGCACGACAGGGGGCATAGATACGCAGTATTTT. Translated, it gives CASSTTGGIDTQYF. The V and J genes are TRBV5-1 and TRBJ2-3; TRBD1 agrees at 10 bases. With V trimmed by 4 bases and J by 5 bases, 4 bases remained unmatched. The CDR3 extends over 14 amino acids. Germline V gene sequence: CDR1 SGHRS, CDR2 YFSETQ.

V gene TRBV20-1 combines with J gene TRBJ1-2; unclear D gene. This CDR3 comprises 11 residues. V was cut by 6 bases and J by 2 bases, with 7 bases left in between. In germline, CDR1 is DFQATT, CDR2 SNEGSKA (reference sequence). CDR3 in amino acids: CSAFRNYGYTF. In DNA, the CDR3 is TGCAGTGCGTTCAGGAACTATGGCTACACCTTC.

The rearrangement links TRBV5-1 to TRBJ2-5; TRBD2 matches 10 bases. The CDR3 length is 16 residues. The V and J ends lost 3 bases and 5 bases, in that order; junction bases with no gene match: 10. In germline, CDR1 is SGHRS, CDR2 YFSETQ. The CDR3 sequence: CASSSPPGLALETQYF. In DNA form, the CDR3 reads TGCGCCAGCAGCTCCCCCCCGGGACTAGCGTTGGAGACCCAGTACTTC.

J is TRBJ2-4 and V is TRBV5-1, with 7 bases matching TRBD2. From germline, CDR1 is SGHRS and CDR2 YFSETQ. This CDR3 is 16 amino acids long. The trim removed 5 bases at V and 4 bases at J, leaving 12 bases unmatched. CDR3 in DNA: TGCGCCAGCAGACTATCCAACGGACTAGAGAAAAACATTCAGTACTTC. Translation: CASRLSNGLEKNIQYF.

The chain employs TRBV5-1 and TRBJ2-3, with 13 bases that match TRBD2. The ends lost 4 bases at V and 4 bases at J; junction bases unmatched: 6. This CDR3 spans 16 amino acids. CDR1 and CDR2 (germline): SGHRS, YFSETQ. The CDR3 DNA sequence: TGCGCCAGCAGCCGGACTAGCGGGAGTAAGTCAGATACGCAGTATTTT. Translating gives CASSRTSGSKSDTQYF.

On this clone: Other DNA sequences in the same sample also yield this CDR3. The chain combines TRBV10-3 with TRBJ2-5; a weak D match, TRBD1 (5 bases). The V end lost 0 bases, the J end lost 3 bases, and 11 bases lay between the germline ends. CDR1 and CDR2 (germline): ENHRY, SYGVKD. This CDR3 is built from 15 residues. CDR3 bases: TGTGCCATCAGTGAGTCGAGGCAGGGTAAAGAGACCCAGTACTTC. It translates to CAISESRQGKETQYF.

The chain recombines TRBV5-1 with TRBJ2-3; 9 positions agree with TRBD1. Germline loops: CDR1 SGHRS, CDR2 YFSETQ. The length of the CDR3 is 21 residues. V shed 3 bases, J shed 3 bases, and the junction held 23 bases outside the gene matches. This CDR3 is CASSYQFLPSRDRVGTDTQYF. CDR3 coding DNA: TGCGCCAGCAGCTATCAATTTTTACCGTCCCGGGACAGGGTTGGGACAGATACGCAGTATTTT.

This rearrangement joins TRBV9 to TRBJ2-7; the match to TRBD2 covers 8 bases. The CDR3 spans 16 residues. Germline CDR1 SGDLS, CDR2 YYNGEE. Trimming cost V 4 bases and J 2 bases; bases outside gene matches: 11. The CDR3 loop is CASSFNSGTTPYEQYF. The CDR3 bases are TGTGCCAGCAGCTTCAATAGCGGGACAACCCCCTACGAGCAGTACTTC.

The V gene is TRBV20-1, the J gene TRBJ1-1; D gene uncertain. Germline CDR1 reads DFQATT; CDR2 reads SNEGSKA (reference sequence). The CDR3 sequence is 11 residues long. V was shortened by 5 bases and J by 4 bases, with 8 bases between the two germline ends. Here the CDR3 DNA reads TGCAGTGCTGGGGATGCCACTGAAGCTTTCTTT. This sequence encodes CSAGDATEAFF.

This clone was seen a single time. The sample holds other DNA sequences that translate to the same CDR3. This chain links TRBV7-9 with TRBJ1-2; D gene uncertain. CDR1 and CDR2 (germline): SEHNR, FQNEAQ (reference sequence). The V gene lost 1 base and the J gene lost 7 bases, with 7 bases spanning the gap. This CDR3 comprises 12 residues. The CDR3 loop is CASSLGGGGYTF. The DNA for the CDR3 is TGTGCCAGCAGCTTAGGGGGAGGTGGCTACACCTTC.

This rearrangement joins TRBV30 to TRBJ2-4; TRBD2 matches at 15 bases. The CDR3 is made up of 18 amino acids. J was trimmed by 5 bases and V by 1 base; bases with no gene match: 9. Germline values: CDR1 GTSNPN, CDR2 SVGIG (reference sequence). CDR3 coding DNA: TGTGCCTGGAGTGCCGGGACTAGCGGGAGGTGGGGCGAAAACATTCAGTACTTC. It translates to CAWSAGTSGRWGENIQYF.